This T cell receptor beta chain was sequenced in a study of radiotherapy plus CTLA-4 blockade in lung cancer. Whole-study context: Around 19% of enrolled patients responded objectively, and 25% to 40% had disease control.

Points on this clone: Antigen specificity is unknown.

Sequencing used immunoSEQ multiplex PCR; TCRdb keeps in-frame clones, though not all of them. The data hold about 49,000 clones, with roughly 84% observed a single time. Study-wide results and limits: Expansion of tumor-derived TCR clones was observed in blood after radiotherapy plus ipilimumab. Alongside interferon-beta, early blood T cell clone dynamics were reportedly the best predictor of response.

With 5 bases clipped from V and 4 bases from J, the junction kept 15 bases outside the gene matches. This CDR3 spans 17 amino acids. Germline V gene data show CDR1 as SGHRS and CDR2 as YFSETQ. Sequences were derived from peripheral blood, sampled from a patient treated with radiotherapy plus ipilimumab. This TCR was recovered from a human donor with non-small cell lung cancer whose response to radiotherapy plus ipilimumab could not be evaluated. The chain has TRBV5-1 and TRBJ2-7; 10 nucleotides agree with TRBD1. CDR3 DNA: TGCGCCAGCAGTTCAAGCCCCCCTGGGACAGGGGTATACGAGCAGTACTTC. It yields the protein CASSSSPPGTGVYEQYF.